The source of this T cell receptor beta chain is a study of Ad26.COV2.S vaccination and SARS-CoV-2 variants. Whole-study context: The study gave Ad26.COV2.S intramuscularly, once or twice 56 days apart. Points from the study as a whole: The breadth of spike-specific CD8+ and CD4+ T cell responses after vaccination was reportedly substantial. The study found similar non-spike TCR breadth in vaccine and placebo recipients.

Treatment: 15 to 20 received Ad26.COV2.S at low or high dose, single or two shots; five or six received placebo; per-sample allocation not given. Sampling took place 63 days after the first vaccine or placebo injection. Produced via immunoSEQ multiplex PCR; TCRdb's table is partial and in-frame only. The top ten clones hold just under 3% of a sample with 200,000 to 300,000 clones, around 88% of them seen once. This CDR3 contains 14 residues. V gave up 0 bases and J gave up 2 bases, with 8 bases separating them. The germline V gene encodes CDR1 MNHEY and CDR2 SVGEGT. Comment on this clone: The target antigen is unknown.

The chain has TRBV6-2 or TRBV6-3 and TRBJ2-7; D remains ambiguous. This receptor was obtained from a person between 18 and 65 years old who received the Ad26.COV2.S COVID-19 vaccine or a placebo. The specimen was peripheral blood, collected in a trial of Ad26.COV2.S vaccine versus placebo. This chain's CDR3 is CASSYSGFAYEQYF. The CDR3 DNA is TGTGCCAGCAGTTACTCCGGGTTCGCCTACGAGCAGTACTTC.